The next 26 T cell receptor beta chains were all read from a single sample in a study of Tregs in tolerant kidney transplant recipients. Measured with immunoSEQ multiplex PCR; TCRdb has only the in-frame clones, and not every one. The sample carries about 83,000 clones, roughly 98% recorded once. The specimen was CD4+ T cells from blood, collected before the transplant. Receptor source: a human donor who received a combined kidney and bone marrow transplant.

This clone was seen a single time. For the CDR3, the DNA is TGCGCCAGCAGCCATGGCCTAACAGGGGCACCCACTACCTACGAGCAGTACTTC. Translating it yields CASSHGLTGAPTTYEQYF. The V call is TRBV4-1, the J call TRBJ2-7; TRBD1 matches at 7 bases. The CDR3 runs 18 residues. The junction had 16 bases not matched to a gene; V was cut back by 3 bases and J by 2 bases. From germline, CDR1 is MGHRA and CDR2 YSYEKL.

This clone was seen once. V and J are TRBV29-1 and TRBJ1-1; the match to TRBD1 covers 10 bases. J gave up 1 base and V 5 bases, and 4 bases lay outside the gene matches. Germline assignment: CDR1 SQVTM and CDR2 ANQGSEA. This CDR3 has 14 residues. CDR3 protein: CSVTRTGGNTEAFF. In DNA, the CDR3 is TGCAGCGTTACCAGGACAGGGGGGAACACTGAAGCTTTCTTT.

The V and J genes are TRBV7-9 and TRBJ2-3; 10 bases line up with TRBD2. Looked up from germline, CDR1 is SEHNR and CDR2 is FQNEAQ (reference sequence). The CDR3 is made up of 16 amino acids. Trimming cost V 1 base and J 2 bases; bases outside gene matches: 3. In DNA form, the CDR3 reads TGTGCCAGCAGCTTAGAAGCGGGGGGGCCCACAGATACGCAGTATTTT. Protein sequence: CASSLEAGGPTDTQYF.

This chain joins TRBV28 and TRBJ2-3, with TRBD2 matching over 8 bases. The CDR3 extends over 15 amino acids. With 6 bases clipped from V and 2 bases from J, the junction kept 7 bases outside the gene matches. Germline CDR1 is MDHEN and CDR2 is SYDVKM. CDR3 nucleotide sequence: TGTGCCAGCAGCCCCGGACTAGCCTACACAGATACGCAGTATTTT. It yields the protein CASSPGLAYTDTQYF.

The chain has TRBV19 and TRBJ1-3, with a possible D match to TRBD1 (5 bases). Germline CDR1 and CDR2: LNHDA and SQIVND (reference sequence). The CDR3 is 17 residues long. V was cut by 3 bases and J by 0 bases, with 15 bases left in between. CDR3 amino acids: CASSIGGDRISGNTIYF. CDR3 sequence (DNA): TGTGCCAGTAGTATTGGAGGGGACCGGATCTCTGGAAACACCATATATTTT.

The chain has TRBV4-2 and TRBJ2-3; TRBD1 matches at 8 bases. The CDR3 loop spans 15 amino acids. Germline loops: CDR1 LGHNA, CDR2 YNFKEQ. Trimming removed 4 bases from V and 4 bases from J; junction bases left unmatched: 7. DNA of the CDR3: TGTGCCAGCAGCCGGCCCGACAGGGGATCAGATACGCAGTATTTT. Residues: CASSRPDRGSDTQYF.

The V and J genes are TRBV7-3 and TRBJ2-2; 11 nucleotides match TRBD2. The CDR3 consists of 15 residues. Unmatched junction bases numbered 7, after V lost 6 bases and J lost 7 bases. Germline values: CDR1 SGHTA, CDR2 FQGTGA. CDR3 nucleotide sequence: TGTGCCAGCAGTCTAGCGGGGGGCCCGGTCGGGGAGCTGTTTTTT. It encodes CASSLAGGPVGELFF. Full variable domain (missing parts from reference TRBV7-3 and TRBJ2-2): GAGVSQTPSNKVTEKGKYVELRCDPISGHTALYWYRQSLGQGPEFLIYFQGTGAADDSGLPNDRFFAVRPEGSVSTLKIQRTERGDSAVYLCASSLAGGPVGELFFGEGSRLTVL.

V usage is TRBV19 and J usage is TRBJ1-2; D possibly corresponds to TRBD1 (5 bases). Deletions cut 4 bases from V and 5 bases from J, with 8 bases between. This CDR3 spans 12 amino acids. CDR1 LNHDA and CDR2 SQIVND come from the germline V gene (reference sequence). CDR3 nucleotides: TGTGCCAGTAGTAATCAGGGTTATGGCTACACCTTC. Residues: CASSNQGYGYTF.

This chain links TRBV30 with TRBJ1-5; 10 positions agree with TRBD1. Germline CDR1 and CDR2: GTSNPN and SVGIG (reference sequence). With 5 bases clipped from V and 6 bases from J, the junction kept 4 bases outside the gene matches. CDR3 length: 13 amino acids. CDR3 in DNA: TGTGCCTGGGGAGGACAGGGGGGTCAGCCCCAGCATTTT. Encoded protein: CAWGGQGGQPQHF.

The chain couples TRBV5-1 to TRBJ1-1; D is perhaps TRBD1 (5 bases). The CDR3 length is 13 residues. Trimming took 4 bases from V and 4 from J, leaving 11 bases between them. Germline CDR1 and CDR2: SGHRS and YFSETQ. CDR3 protein: CASSEPQGTEAFF. Here the CDR3 DNA reads TGCGCCAGCAGCGAGCCCCAGGGCACTGAAGCTTTCTTT.

V and J are TRBV10-3 and TRBJ2-1; possibly TRBD1 for D (5 bases). CDR3 length: 15 amino acids. The germline V gene encodes CDR1 ENHRY and CDR2 SYGVKD. V lost 2 bases and J 4 bases, leaving 12 bases between the germline ends. CDR3 protein: CAISEHPGKYNEQFF. CDR3 sequence (DNA): TGTGCCATCAGTGAGCATCCAGGGAAATACAATGAGCAGTTCTTC.

The J gene is TRBJ1-3, the V gene TRBV6-1, with D perhaps matching TRBD1 (5 bases). CDR1 MNHNS and CDR2 SASEGT come from the germline V gene. The CDR3 contains 14 residues. V gave up 5 bases and J gave up 0 bases, with 8 bases separating them. The CDR3 loop is CASSTQGSGNTIYF. CDR3 coding DNA: TGTGCCAGCAGTACCCAGGGCTCTGGAAACACCATATATTTT.

This chain uses TRBV9 with TRBJ1-2; unclear D gene. V lost 5 bases and J lost 1, with 9 bases in between. This CDR3 is 13 amino acids long. Looked up from germline, CDR1 is SGDLS and CDR2 is YYNGEE. The CDR3 region has the DNA TGTGCCAGCAGTAGAGATGATAACTATGGCTACACCTTC. Translated: CASSRDDNYGYTF.

This sequence joins TRBV19 and TRBJ1-2, with a weak D call TRBD1 (5 bases). Trimming removed 7 bases from V and 4 bases from J, with 16 bases in between. In germline, CDR1 is LNHDA, CDR2 SQIVND (reference sequence). This CDR3 contains 14 residues. The CDR3, as DNA: TGTGCCAGTACTTCCCCGGGAGGGGTCTATGGCTACACCTTC. Encoded protein: CASTSPGGVYGYTF.

The V and J genes are TRBV6-1 and TRBJ2-7; 7 bases are shared with TRBD1. CDR3 length: 14 amino acids. CDR1 and CDR2 (germline): MNHNS, SASEGT. V lost 5 bases and J lost 2; bases outside the gene matches: 6. CDR3 residues: CASSPRTGPYEQYF. CDR3 sequence (DNA): TGTGCCAGCAGTCCCCGGACAGGTCCCTACGAGCAGTACTTC.

V is TRBV15 and J is TRBJ1-1; D gene ambiguous. CDR3 size: 15 residues. V was shortened by 6 bases and J by 0 bases, with 14 bases between the two germline ends. Looked up from germline, CDR1 is LNHNV and CDR2 is YYDKDF (reference sequence). CDR3 in amino acids: CATRPDPGLNTEAFF. DNA for the CDR3: TGTGCCACCAGGCCCGATCCGGGATTGAACACTGAAGCTTTCTTT.

This rearrangement joins TRBV7-3 to TRBJ2-1; D is unclear. CDR3 length: 12 residues. Trimming pared 4 bases from V and 9 bases from J, leaving 10 bases between. Germline lookup yields CDR1 SGHTA and CDR2 FQGTGA. This CDR3 is CASSSRVGEQFF. CDR3 nucleotide sequence: TGTGCCAGCAGCTCTCGGGTAGGTGAGCAGTTCTTC.

This clone was detected once. V gene TRBV21-1 combines with J gene TRBJ2-7; the D segment call TRBD1 is taken from the table without a DNA check. TRBV21-1 constitutes a pseudogene. The CDR3 loop spans 16 amino acids. CDR3 amino acids: CASSKELYRDSYEQYF. Written as DNA, the CDR3 is TGTGCCAGCAGCAAAGAGCTTTACCGGGACAGCTACGAGCAGTACTTC.

The chain carries TRBV5-5 and TRBJ1-6; D is perhaps TRBD1 (6 bases). Germline values: CDR1 SGHKS, CDR2 YYEKEE (reference sequence). The CDR3 covers 15 residues. V gave up 1 base and J gave up 5 bases, with 10 bases separating them. CDR3 sequence reads: CASSLLGDNNSPLHF. The CDR3 DNA reads TGTGCCAGCAGCTTGCTGGGGGACAATAATTCACCCCTCCACTTT.

The V call is TRBV30, the J call TRBJ2-5; 9 positions match TRBD2. CDR1 is GTSNPN, CDR2 SVGIG, per germline (reference sequence). V lost 4 bases, J lost 4 bases, and 16 bases stayed unmatched. The CDR3 is 17 amino acids. The CDR3 here is CAWTLRGGGAWVETQYF. As DNA, the CDR3 is TGTGCCTGGACCCTTCGAGGCGGGGGGGCTTGGGTAGAGACCCAGTACTTC. The variable domain in full, completed from reference TRBV30 and TRBJ2-5, reads SQTIHQWPATLVQPVGSPLSLECTVEGTSNPNLYWYRQAAGRGLQLLFYSVGIGQISSEVPQNLSASRPQDRQFILSSKKLLLSDSGFYLCAWTLRGGGAWVETQYFGPGTRLLVL.

Only a few counts were recorded for this clone. At one of its ends the junction is not consistent with the germline gene, which may arise from a read error. The J gene is TRBJ1-2, the V gene TRBV6-5; 7 bases align to TRBD1. Germline CDR1 MNHEY, CDR2 SVGAGI. CDR3 length: 12 residues. The CDR3 DNA follows: TGTGCCAGCAGTAACCTCGGACAGGCACCTTTCTTC. Protein: CASSNLGQAPFF.

The V and J genes are TRBV28 and TRBJ2-7, with D maybe TRBD2 (6 bases). V gave up 5 bases and J gave up 3 bases, with 17 bases separating them. The CDR3 length is 15 residues. Germline V gene lookup returns CDR1 MDHEN and CDR2 SYDVKM. This chain's CDR3 is CASSPLGGADYEQYF. CDR3 bases: TGTGCCAGCAGTCCTCTGGGCGGGGCCGACTACGAGCAGTACTTC.

V is TRBV5-4 and J is TRBJ2-3; 9 nucleotides align to TRBD2. V was pared by 10 bases and J by 2 bases, with 8 bases of the junction left unmatched. In germline, CDR1 is SGHNT, CDR2 YYREEE (reference sequence). The length of the CDR3 is 14 residues. CDR3: CAASLAGVTDTQYF. CDR3 in DNA: TGTGCCGCAAGTTTAGCGGGAGTCACAGATACGCAGTATTTT.

This clone was observed a single time. V and J are TRBV30 and TRBJ2-7; 10 bases are shared with TRBD2. The CDR3 is 16 amino acids. Per the germline V gene, CDR1 is GTSNPN and CDR2 is SVGIG (reference sequence). V lost 4 bases, J lost 0 bases, and 9 bases stayed unmatched. Here the CDR3 DNA reads TGTGCCTGGAATCTAGCGGGGGTTCCCTCCTCCTACGAGCAGTACTTC. Translation: CAWNLAGVPSSYEQYF.

The chain uses TRBV2 and TRBJ1-1, with 7 bases fitting TRBD1. The CDR3 runs to 14 residues. The V segment lost 5 bases and the J segment 0 bases; nucleotides outside the gene matches: 3. In germline, CDR1 is SNHLY, CDR2 FYNNEI. CDR3 loop: CASSFTGVNTEAFF. The CDR3 nucleotides are TGTGCCAGCAGTTTTACAGGGGTGAACACTGAAGCTTTCTTT.

This chain links TRBV5-1 with TRBJ1-4; the match to TRBD1 covers 8 bases. The length of the CDR3 is 14 residues. The V segment lost 5 bases and the J segment 3 bases; nucleotides outside the gene matches: 3. Germline V gene data show CDR1 as SGHRS and CDR2 as YFSETQ. The CDR3 bases are TGCGCCAGCAGTTTGACAGGGGCTAATGAAAAACTGTTTTTT. This translates into CASSLTGANEKLFF.